Below, 30 T cell receptor beta chains from the same sample are listed, as sequenced in a study of T cell changes during pregnancy in multiple sclerosis. Generated by immunoSEQ multiplex PCR, the TCRdb table keeps only in-frame clones and is missing some. This sample has tens of thousands of clones, with approximately 90% found just once. This sample comprised peripheral blood, obtained in the second trimester of pregnancy. These receptors were taken from a female donor in good health, enrolled as a control in a pregnancy study.

This chain links TRBV27 with TRBJ2-2, with 7 bases aligning to TRBD2. The CDR3 runs 17 residues. V shed 1 base and J 7 bases; nucleotides not matched to a gene: 12. Germline V lookup: CDR1 MNHEY, CDR2 SMNVEV (reference sequence). CDR3 DNA sequence: TGTGCCAGCAGTTTATACCCCAGGAGCGGGGCCGGCGGGGAGCTGTTTTTT. Its protein product is CASSLYPRSGAGGELFF.

The chain employs TRBV7-3 and TRBJ2-1; D perhaps matches TRBD2 (6 bases). Trimming stripped 6 bases from V and 4 bases from J, with 19 bases between. This CDR3 is 16 amino acids long. CDR1 and CDR2 (germline): SGHTA, FQGTGA. The CDR3 spells CASSSVGAGGYNEQFF. CDR3 nucleotides: TGTGCCAGCAGTTCGGTTGGAGCCGGGGGATACAATGAGCAGTTCTTC.

The V and J genes are TRBV30 and TRBJ2-3, with D maybe TRBD2 (7 bases). V shed 1 base and J shed 4 bases, with 9 bases lying between them. The germline gives CDR1 GTSNPN, CDR2 SVGIG (reference sequence). The length of the CDR3 is 13 residues. CDR3 coding DNA: TGTGCCTGGAGTGGCGGGGGCTCAGATACGCAGTATTTT. Its protein is CAWSGGGSDTQYF.

The chain couples TRBV4-3 to TRBJ1-2; unclear D gene. Trimming shortened V by 1 base and J by 5 bases, and 11 bases separated the two germline ends. The length of the CDR3 is 14 residues. Germline CDR1 LGHNA, CDR2 YSLEER. The CDR3 nucleotides read TGCGCCAGCAGCCAAGCTCTCCTTTCTTATGGCTACACCTTC. It encodes CASSQALLSYGYTF.

J is TRBJ2-7 and V is TRBV5-1; a possible D gene is TRBD2 (6 bases). CDR3 length equals 15 residues. V was pared by 6 bases and J by 2 bases, with 18 bases between. Germline CDR1 SGHRS, CDR2 YFSETQ. CDR3 bases: TGCGCCAGCACCCCCGTAGGCGGGGCCGCCTACGAGCAGTACTTC. Residues: CASTPVGGAAYEQYF.

The rearrangement uses TRBV7-3 and TRBJ2-1; D might be TRBD2 (6 bases). The CDR3 is made up of 15 amino acids. Trimming stripped 5 bases from V and 4 bases from J, with 15 bases between. Per the germline V gene, CDR1 is SGHTA and CDR2 is FQGTGA. The CDR3 is CASSPPGVGYNEQFF. CDR3 DNA: TGTGCCAGCAGCCCCCCGGGAGTAGGGTACAATGAGCAGTTCTTC. Full variable domain (rest looked up from reference TRBV7-3 and TRBJ2-1): GAGVSQTPSNKVTEKGKYVELRCDPISGHTALYWYRQSLGQGPEFLIYFQGTGAADDSGLPNDRFFAVRPEGSVSTLKIQRTERGDSAVYLCASSPPGVGYNEQFFGPGTRLTVL.

This rearrangement joins TRBV27 to TRBJ1-6; TRBD1 matches at 7 bases. CDR1 and CDR2 from the germline V gene are MNHEY and SMNVEV (reference sequence). The CDR3 consists of 15 residues. Trimming at V came to 2 bases and at J to 10 bases, leaving 8 bases not matched to a gene. The CDR3: CASSLLRDSVSPLHF. CDR3 nucleotide sequence: TGTGCCAGCAGTTTACTCCGGGACAGCGTCTCACCCCTCCACTTT.

This chain joins TRBV7-3 and TRBJ1-2, with 9 positions matching TRBD1. CDR3 length equals 14 residues. Trimming took 4 bases from V and 7 from J; bases not matched to a gene: 7. The germline V gene has CDR1 SGHTA and CDR2 FQGTGA. In DNA form, the CDR3 reads TGTGCCAGCAGCTCGACGGACAGGGGTAGTGGCTACACCTTC. It codes for CASSSTDRGSGYTF.

The chain has TRBV2 and TRBJ1-5, with D possibly being TRBD1 (5 bases). CDR3 length: 16 amino acids. Germline V lookup: CDR1 SNHLY, CDR2 FYNNEI. With 2 bases removed from V and 4 bases from J, the gap between germline ends came to 15 bases. The CDR3 DNA reads as TGTGCCAGCAGTGAATACAGGACTAGCCATAATCAGCCCCAGCATTTT. Its protein is CASSEYRTSHNQPQHF.

The chain carries TRBV9 and TRBJ2-5, with D perhaps matching TRBD2 (6 bases). V shed 4 bases and J shed 1 base, with 11 bases lying between them. The CDR3 contains 14 residues. Looked up from germline, CDR1 is SGDLS and CDR2 is YYNGEE. The CDR3 coding sequence is TGTGCCAGCAGCATGTTCGGGGGCCAAGAGACCCAGTACTTC. It encodes CASSMFGGQETQYF.

J is TRBJ2-7 and V is TRBV12-5; tentative D call: TRBD2 (6 bases). Looked up from germline, CDR1 is LGHNT and CDR2 is FRNRAP. The CDR3 covers 15 residues. V was cut by 1 base and J by 6 bases, with 16 bases left in between. The CDR3 reads CASGLATRPPGEQYF. In DNA, the CDR3 is TGTGCTAGTGGTTTGGCGACTAGGCCCCCCGGCGAGCAGTACTTC.

This chain connects TRBV4-1 to TRBJ1-1; D unclear. This CDR3 comprises 13 residues. The germline V and J ends were trimmed by 4 bases and 5 bases, with 11 bases remaining between them. Germline V gene sequence: CDR1 MGHRA, CDR2 YSYEKL. The DNA for the CDR3 is TGCGCCAGCAGCCTCCGTTGGGAGACTGAAGCTTTCTTT. Translation: CASSLRWETEAFF.

This chain joins TRBV7-9 and TRBJ2-5, with TRBD2 as a possible D gene (6 bases). CDR3 length: 13 residues. Trimming removed 4 bases from V and 0 bases from J, with 6 bases in between. Per the germline V gene, CDR1 is SEHNR and CDR2 is FQNEAQ (reference sequence). CDR3 DNA: TGTGCCAGCAGCTGGGAGGACCAAGAGACCCAGTACTTC. Protein sequence: CASSWEDQETQYF.

V is TRBV29-1 and J is TRBJ2-3; tentatively, D is TRBD2 (6 bases). The CDR3 contains 14 residues. Trimming left V 7 bases short and J 4 bases short, with 18 bases between. Germline CDR1 and CDR2: SQVTM and ANQGSEA. CDR3 coding DNA: TGCAGCGCCACCGGGAGCGGCGGTGCAGATACGCAGTATTTT. Its translation is CSATGSGGADTQYF.

The chain carries TRBV9 and TRBJ2-3; 10 bases agree with TRBD2. V shed 0 bases and J 0 bases; nucleotides not matched to a gene: 13. Germline V gene data show CDR1 as SGDLS and CDR2 as YYNGEE. This CDR3 spans 20 amino acids. The chain's CDR3 is CASSVEGGQSGRGSTDTQYF. In DNA form, the CDR3 reads TGTGCCAGCAGCGTAGAGGGGGGGCAGAGCGGGAGGGGAAGCACAGATACGCAGTATTTT.

The chain links TRBV27 to TRBJ2-7; 7 bases are a match to TRBD1. Per germline, CDR1 MNHEY and CDR2 SMNVEV (reference sequence). The CDR3 runs 13 residues. V dropped 4 bases and J dropped 2; count of bases not matched to a gene: 2. DNA of the CDR3: TGTGCCAGCAGTTGGGGGACAGCCTACGAGCAGTACTTC. Translated, it gives CASSWGTAYEQYF.

The chain joins TRBV21-1 to TRBJ1-4; the table's D call TRBD1 went unverified against the DNA. TRBV21-1 is noted as a pseudogene. CDR3 size: 16 residues. CDR3 sequence reads: CASSKPPGQGSKELFF. CDR3 nucleotide sequence: TGTGCCAGCAGCAAGCCTCCGGGACAGGGGAGTAAGGAACTGTTTTTT.

This rearrangement joins TRBV28 to TRBJ1-1; tentative D call: TRBD1 (5 bases). CDR3 length: 13 residues. Germline V CDR1 and CDR2: MDHEN, SYDVKM. Trimming shortened V by 2 bases and J by 11 bases, and 15 bases separated the two germline ends. CDR3 region: CASSLLAGFLAFF. The CDR3 DNA sequence: TGTGCCAGCAGTTTACTGGCAGGGTTTCTGGCTTTCTTT.

The chain couples TRBV7-2 to TRBJ2-2, with 11 bases lining up with TRBD2. Trimming cost V 3 bases and J 4 bases; bases outside gene matches: 10. The length of the CDR3 is 18 residues. In germline, CDR1 is SGHTA, CDR2 FQGNSA. The CDR3 is CASSFLPLAGGSTGELFF. In nucleotides, the CDR3 is TGTGCCAGCAGCTTTTTGCCGCTAGCGGGAGGATCCACCGGGGAGCTGTTTTTT.

The chain is built from TRBV29-1 and TRBJ2-3, with a weak D call TRBD1 (6 bases). The CDR3 length is 17 residues. The V end was cut by 0 bases, the J end by 1 base, with 17 bases between. Germline CDR1 is SQVTM and CDR2 is ANQGSEA. Written as DNA, the CDR3 is TGCAGCGTTGAAGATCTGATGACGGACAGCCGCACAGATACGCAGTATTTT. Its protein product is CSVEDLMTDSRTDTQYF.

CDR3 in amino acids: CAIFWVRGWDRGLNYGYTF. CDR3 bases: TGTGCCATCTTTTGGGTGCGAGGCTGGGACAGGGGATTAAACTATGGCTACACCTTC. The rearrangement uses TRBV10-3 and TRBJ1-2; 10 nucleotides line up with TRBD1. Germline CDR1 reads ENHRY; CDR2 reads SYGVKD. With 8 bases clipped from V and 2 bases from J, the junction kept 20 bases outside the gene matches. This CDR3 spans 19 amino acids.

This chain joins TRBV7-2 and TRBJ1-2; TRBD1 aligns across 7 bases. Germline assignment: CDR1 SGHTA and CDR2 FQGNSA. The CDR3 extends over 12 amino acids. Trimming took 5 bases from V and 8 from J; bases not matched to a gene: 5. In DNA, the CDR3 is TGTGCCAGCAGCCGACAGGGCCAAGGCTACACCTTC. Its translation: CASSRQGQGYTF.

The chain combines TRBV2 with TRBJ2-2; D ambiguous. Germline assignment: CDR1 SNHLY and CDR2 FYNNEI. The CDR3 runs to 12 residues. V was cut by 2 bases and J by 7 bases, with 5 bases left in between. The CDR3 nucleotides are TGTGCCAGCAGTGAATCTTTCGGGGAGCTGTTTTTT. Its protein is CASSESFGELFF.

The chain uses TRBV2 and TRBJ1-2, with D possibly being TRBD1 (6 bases). V lost 6 bases, J lost 3 bases, and 14 bases lay in between. Germline V CDR1 and CDR2: SNHLY, FYNNEI. The CDR3 has 14 residues. CDR3 sequence: CASSLGAADYGYTF. In nucleotides, the CDR3 is TGTGCCAGCAGCCTGGGGGCCGCTGACTATGGCTACACCTTC.

This clone appeared once. J is TRBJ1-5 and V is TRBV23-1; maybe TRBD1 (5 bases). TRBV23-1 is marked as an open reading frame, function uncertain. The V gene lost 0 bases and the J gene lost 0 bases, with 15 bases spanning the gap. This CDR3 contains 18 residues. This chain's CDR3 is CASSQSIREGYSNQPQHF. The CDR3 nucleotides read TGCGCCAGCAGTCAATCGATCAGGGAGGGTTATAGCAATCAGCCCCAGCATTTT.

This clone has a single count. The rearrangement uses TRBV6-5 and TRBJ2-7, with 9 bases that match TRBD1. Germline CDR1 reads MNHEY; CDR2 reads SVGAGI. This CDR3 contains 15 residues. With V trimmed by 4 bases and J by 5 bases, 9 bases remained unmatched. The CDR3 DNA reads TGTGCCAGCAGTTCGACCGGGACAGGGTACAACGAGCAGTACTTC. This sequence encodes CASSSTGTGYNEQYF.

This clone was seen just once. This sequence joins TRBV6-1 and TRBJ2-7; maybe TRBD2 (5 bases). Trimming pared 2 bases from V and 7 bases from J, leaving 18 bases between. In germline, CDR1 is MNHNS, CDR2 SASEGT. The CDR3 runs 15 residues. The CDR3 sequence: CASSESWAARGEQYF. Here the CDR3 DNA reads TGTGCCAGCAGTGAATCTTGGGCGGCCCGCGGGGAGCAGTACTTC.

The chain links TRBV27 to TRBJ2-7; D uncertain. V was shortened by 5 bases and J by 3 bases, with 14 bases between the two germline ends. The germline V gene encodes CDR1 MNHEY and CDR2 SMNVEV (reference sequence). The CDR3 is 14 residues long. The CDR3 loop is CASSLHAQNYEQYF. The CDR3 nucleotides are TGTGCCAGCAGTCTTCACGCACAGAACTACGAGCAGTACTTC.

The chain carries TRBV9 and TRBJ2-1, with D perhaps matching TRBD1 (6 bases). Germline values: CDR1 SGDLS, CDR2 YYNGEE. The V end was cut by 6 bases, the J end by 5 bases, with 12 bases between. The CDR3 runs to 13 residues. The CDR3 is CASTPGTHNEQFF. DNA of the CDR3: TGTGCCAGCACACCCGGGACACACAATGAGCAGTTCTTC.

In nucleotides, the CDR3 is TGTGCCAGCACCTCCTTGGACTTACCCAAGGAGCAGTACTTC. Amino acids: CASTSLDLPKEQYF. J is TRBJ2-7 and V is TRBV28; D is perhaps TRBD2 (5 bases). Germline loops: CDR1 MDHEN, CDR2 SYDVKM. Trimming shortened V by 7 bases and J by 7 bases, and 20 bases separated the two germline ends. The length of the CDR3 is 14 residues.